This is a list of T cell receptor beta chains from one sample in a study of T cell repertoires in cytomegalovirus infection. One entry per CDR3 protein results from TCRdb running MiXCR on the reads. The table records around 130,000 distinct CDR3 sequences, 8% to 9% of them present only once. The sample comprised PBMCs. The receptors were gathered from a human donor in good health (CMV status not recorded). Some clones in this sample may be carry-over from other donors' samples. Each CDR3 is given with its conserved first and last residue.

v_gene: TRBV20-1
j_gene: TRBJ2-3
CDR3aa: CSAAMTITTDTQYF

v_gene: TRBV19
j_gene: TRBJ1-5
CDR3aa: CASSIGAHSNQPQHF

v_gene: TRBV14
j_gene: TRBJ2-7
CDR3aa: CASSQGRTGLYEQYF

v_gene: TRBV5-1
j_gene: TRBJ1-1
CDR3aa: CASSLLQGANTEAFF

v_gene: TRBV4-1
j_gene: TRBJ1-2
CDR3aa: CASSQQLAGPENYGYTF

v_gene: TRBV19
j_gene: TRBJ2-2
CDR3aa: CASSPRVAGPGELFF

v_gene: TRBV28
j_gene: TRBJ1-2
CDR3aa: CASTLEWGHGYTF

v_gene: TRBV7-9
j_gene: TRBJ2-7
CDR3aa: CASSLVTYEQYF

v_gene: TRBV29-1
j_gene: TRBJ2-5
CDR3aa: CSVEPLAGESQYF

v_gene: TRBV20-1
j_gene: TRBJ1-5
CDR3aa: CSASDEGYSNQPQHF

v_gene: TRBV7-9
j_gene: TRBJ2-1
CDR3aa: CASSYGTEYNEQFF

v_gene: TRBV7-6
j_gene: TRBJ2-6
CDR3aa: CASSSQGAGANVLTF

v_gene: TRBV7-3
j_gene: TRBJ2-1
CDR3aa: CASSSQGRSSYNEQFF

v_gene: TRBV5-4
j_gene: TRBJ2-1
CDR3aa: CASSLEEALINEQFF

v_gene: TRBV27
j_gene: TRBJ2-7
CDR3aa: CASSAGQGNDHEQYF

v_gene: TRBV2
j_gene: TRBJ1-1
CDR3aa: CASGDGTEAFF

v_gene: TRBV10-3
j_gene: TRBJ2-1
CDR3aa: CAISELLENEQFF

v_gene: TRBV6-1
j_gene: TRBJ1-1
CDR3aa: CASKEGRVAFF

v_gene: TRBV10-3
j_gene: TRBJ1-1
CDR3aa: CAIRRDRGLMNTEAFF

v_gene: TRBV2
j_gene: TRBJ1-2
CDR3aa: CASSDDKNYGYTF

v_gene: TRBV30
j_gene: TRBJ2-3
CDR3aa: CAWSEGLPDTQYF

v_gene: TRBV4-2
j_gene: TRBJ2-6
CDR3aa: CASSQDLPAGANVLTF

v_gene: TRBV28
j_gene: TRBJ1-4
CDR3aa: CASSLVVRGDGGEKLFF

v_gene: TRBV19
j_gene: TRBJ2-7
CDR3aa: CASSPEDGSSYEQYF

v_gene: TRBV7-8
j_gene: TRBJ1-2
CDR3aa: CASSLETGTNYGYTF

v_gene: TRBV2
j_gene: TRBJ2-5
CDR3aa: CASRREHETQYF

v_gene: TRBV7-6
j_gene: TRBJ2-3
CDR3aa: CASSLLAGGLKDTQYF

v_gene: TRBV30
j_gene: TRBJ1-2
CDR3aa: CAWSVGVGYTF

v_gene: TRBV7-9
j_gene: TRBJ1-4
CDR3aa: CASSRGGRESEKLFF

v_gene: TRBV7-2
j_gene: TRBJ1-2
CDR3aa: CASLSPAGYGYTF

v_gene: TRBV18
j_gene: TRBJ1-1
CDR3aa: CASSPPRTGSTEAFF

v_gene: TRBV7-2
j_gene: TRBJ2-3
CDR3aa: CASSPDMGRDTQYF

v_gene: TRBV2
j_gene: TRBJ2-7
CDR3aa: CASSEGRVMMYF

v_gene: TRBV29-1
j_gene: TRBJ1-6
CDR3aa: CSVRERQTNSPLHF

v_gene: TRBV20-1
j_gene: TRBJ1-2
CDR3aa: CSARVRDRVVGYTF

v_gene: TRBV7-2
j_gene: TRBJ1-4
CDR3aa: CASSPTTSTATNEKLFF

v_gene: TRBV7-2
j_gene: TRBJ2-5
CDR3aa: CASSSSVETQYF

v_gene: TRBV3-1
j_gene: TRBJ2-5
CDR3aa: CASSQDVGEETQYF

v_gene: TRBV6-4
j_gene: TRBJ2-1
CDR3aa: CASSSLAGGRNEQFF

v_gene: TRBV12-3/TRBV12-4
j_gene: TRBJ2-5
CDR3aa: CASRVGQASQETQYF

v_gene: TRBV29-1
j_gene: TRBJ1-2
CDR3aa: CSVATGGSYGYTF

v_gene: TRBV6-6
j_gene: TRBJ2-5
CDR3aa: CASREGLAGVETQYF

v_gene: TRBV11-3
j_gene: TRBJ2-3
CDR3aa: CASSLDLVDTQYF

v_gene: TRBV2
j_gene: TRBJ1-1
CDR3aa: CASSEAPPNTEAFF

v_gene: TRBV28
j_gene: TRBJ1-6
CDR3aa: CASSLGAGSNSPLHF

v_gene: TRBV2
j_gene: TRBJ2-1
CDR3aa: CASSKTSGGTNEQFF

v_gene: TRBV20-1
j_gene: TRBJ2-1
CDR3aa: CSATPGTGVEQFF

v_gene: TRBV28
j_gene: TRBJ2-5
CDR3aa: CASSLWRGTQYF

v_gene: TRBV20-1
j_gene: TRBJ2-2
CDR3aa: CSARPGTQNTGELFF

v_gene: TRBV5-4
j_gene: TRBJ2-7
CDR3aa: CASSTTHRGNYEQYF

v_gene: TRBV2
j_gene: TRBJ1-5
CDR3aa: CASGGTVSNQPQHF

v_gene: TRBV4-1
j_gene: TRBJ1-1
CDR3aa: CASSQDLNRGTEAFF

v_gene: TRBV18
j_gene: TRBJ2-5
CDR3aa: CASSPVQEETQYF

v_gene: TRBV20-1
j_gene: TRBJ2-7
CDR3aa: CSAREPWSSYEQYF

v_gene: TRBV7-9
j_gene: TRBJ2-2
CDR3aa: CASSPPGNRNTGELFF

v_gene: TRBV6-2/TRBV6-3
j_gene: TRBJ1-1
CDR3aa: CASSGPLGGAFF

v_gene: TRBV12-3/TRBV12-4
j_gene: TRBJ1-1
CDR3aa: CASSWWQGGDRNTEAFF

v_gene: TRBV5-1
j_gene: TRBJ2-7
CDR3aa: CASSREAGAYEQYF

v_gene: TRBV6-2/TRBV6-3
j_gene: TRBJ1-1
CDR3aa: CASSYSLPPEAFF

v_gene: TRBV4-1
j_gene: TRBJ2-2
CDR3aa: CASSQDRGHNTGELFF